This is a list of T cell receptor beta chains from one sample in a study of Ad26.COV2.S vaccination and SARS-CoV-2 variants. Generated by immunoSEQ multiplex PCR, the TCRdb table keeps only in-frame clones and is missing some. The table records roughly 320,000 clones, roughly 91% of them present only once. Sequencing used peripheral blood, obtained in a trial of Ad26.COV2.S vaccine versus placebo. The receptor set was obtained from a person aged 18 to 65 who received the Ad26.COV2.S COVID-19 vaccine or a placebo. Both conserved end residues are part of each CDR3. Each record gives: D gene, clone size, J gene, V gene, CDR3 DNA, CDR3 protein. D genes are given only for firm matches. Size is stated for part of the rows, as once, few or many counts, or as a class when the clone is expanded.

d_call: -; clone_size: -; j_call: TRBJ2-7; v_call: TRBV2; cdr3_nt: TGTGCCTGCCCTGGAGGTGAGGGGCAGGGAGGTCCGTACGAGCAGTACTTC; cdr3_aa: CACPGGEGQGGPYEQYF
d_call: -; clone_size: few; j_call: TRBJ1-5; v_call: TRBV30; cdr3_nt: TGTGCCTGGAGTGTAGTTGGGGAACCATACAATCAGCCCCAGCATTTT; cdr3_aa: CAWSVVGEPYNQPQHF
d_call: -; clone_size: -; j_call: TRBJ1-6; v_call: TRBV6-5; cdr3_nt: TGTGCCAGCAGTTACTCGGAGGGGGGCGCGGCCCTCCACTTT; cdr3_aa: CASSYSEGGAALHF
d_call: -; clone_size: -; j_call: TRBJ1-1; v_call: TRBV6-5; cdr3_nt: TGTGCCAGCAGTCTGACAGGGAACACTGAAGCTTTCTTT; cdr3_aa: CASSLTGNTEAFF
d_call: -; clone_size: -; j_call: TRBJ2-3; v_call: TRBV11-2; cdr3_nt: TGTGCCAGCAGCTTAGGAGCATCTAGCACAGATACGCAGTATTTT; cdr3_aa: CASSLGASSTDTQYF
d_call: -; clone_size: -; j_call: TRBJ1-2; v_call: TRBV14; cdr3_nt: TGTGCCAGCAGCCAAGCAAACTATGGCTACACCTTC; cdr3_aa: CASSQANYGYTF
d_call: -; clone_size: -; j_call: TRBJ1-6; v_call: TRBV4-1; cdr3_nt: TGCGCCAGCAGCCAAGTTAATCTCGTCGCTTCGGGCCCCCTCCACTTT; cdr3_aa: CASSQVNLVASGPLHF
d_call: -; clone_size: -; j_call: TRBJ2-7; v_call: TRBV7-3; cdr3_nt: TGTGCCAGCAGCCCTGACGTTTCCTACGAGCAGTACTTC; cdr3_aa: CASSPDVSYEQYF
d_call: -; clone_size: -; j_call: TRBJ2-2; v_call: TRBV6-2/TRBV6-3; cdr3_nt: TGTGCCAGCAGTCCACCCTATGACACCGGGGAGCTGTTTTTT; cdr3_aa: CASSPPYDTGELFF
d_call: TRBD1; clone_size: -; j_call: TRBJ1-1; v_call: TRBV7-2; cdr3_nt: TGTGCCAGCAGAGTCCCGGGACAGGGATTGAGCGCTGAAGCTTTCTTT; cdr3_aa: CASRVPGQGLSAEAFF
d_call: TRBD1; clone_size: -; j_call: TRBJ2-3; v_call: TRBV27; cdr3_nt: TGTGCCAGCAGTTTTGGACAGGGTTATTCAGATACGCAGTATTTT; cdr3_aa: CASSFGQGYSDTQYF
d_call: -; clone_size: -; j_call: TRBJ2-5; v_call: TRBV6-5; cdr3_nt: TGTGCCAGCAGGATACAGCAAGAGACCCAGTACTTC; cdr3_aa: CASRIQQETQYF
d_call: -; clone_size: -; j_call: TRBJ2-1; v_call: TRBV19; cdr3_nt: TGTGCCAGTAGTATAGGACCTGAACAGTTCTTC; cdr3_aa: CASSIGPEQFF
d_call: -; clone_size: -; j_call: TRBJ1-2; v_call: TRBV27; cdr3_nt: TGTGCCAGCAGCCTACGGCGGGAGATGGGCCATAACTATGGCTACACCTTC; cdr3_aa: CASSLRREMGHNYGYTF
d_call: TRBD2; clone_size: -; j_call: TRBJ2-4; v_call: TRBV6-2/TRBV6-3; cdr3_nt: TGTGCCAGCAGTAGCAGACTAGCGGGGCCTCAAGTGCGGATTCAGTACTTC; cdr3_aa: CASSSRLAGPQVRIQYF
d_call: TRBD1; clone_size: -; j_call: TRBJ2-7; v_call: TRBV6-5; cdr3_nt: TGTGCCACCCGGCAGGGGGAAGTAAGCGAGCAGTACTTC; cdr3_aa: CATRQGEVSEQYF
d_call: -; clone_size: -; j_call: TRBJ1-5; v_call: TRBV2; cdr3_nt: TGTGCCAGCAGGGATCGGACGGGGGGCAATCAGCCCCAGCATTTT; cdr3_aa: CASRDRTGGNQPQHF
d_call: -; clone_size: -; j_call: TRBJ1-6; v_call: TRBV4-1; cdr3_nt: TGCGCCAGCAGCCAAGACAGGGTGGATTCACCCCTCCACTTT; cdr3_aa: CASSQDRVDSPLHF
d_call: TRBD1; clone_size: -; j_call: TRBJ1-2; v_call: TRBV6-5; cdr3_nt: TGTGCCAGCAGCTATGACAGGGGGTCAGGGTATGGCTACACCTTC; cdr3_aa: CASSYDRGSGYGYTF
d_call: TRBD2; clone_size: -; j_call: TRBJ2-3; v_call: TRBV7-3; cdr3_nt: TGTGCCAGCAGCCCACGCGGGGGGGACACAGATACGCAGTATTTT; cdr3_aa: CASSPRGGDTDTQYF
d_call: -; clone_size: -; j_call: TRBJ1-3; v_call: TRBV9; cdr3_nt: TGTGCCAGCAGCCTACAGGGTCCTGGAAACACCATATATTTT; cdr3_aa: CASSLQGPGNTIYF
d_call: -; clone_size: -; j_call: TRBJ1-1; v_call: TRBV4-1; cdr3_nt: TGCGCCAGCAGCCAAGGAGAGCGGGGGAGGGGTACTGAAGCTTTCTTT; cdr3_aa: CASSQGERGRGTEAFF
d_call: TRBD1; clone_size: -; j_call: TRBJ1-2; v_call: TRBV27; cdr3_nt: TGTGCCAGCAGTTTCCAGGGGGCTGGCTATGGCTACACCTTC; cdr3_aa: CASSFQGAGYGYTF
d_call: -; clone_size: once; j_call: TRBJ2-3; v_call: TRBV25-1; cdr3_nt: TGTGCCAGCAGTGGAACCGGGGTTGATGCAGATACGCAGTATTTT; cdr3_aa: CASSGTGVDADTQYF
d_call: -; clone_size: once; j_call: TRBJ1-2; v_call: TRBV19; cdr3_nt: TGTGCCAGTAGCGTTCTCGGAACAGTTTTCTATGGCTACACCTTC; cdr3_aa: CASSVLGTVFYGYTF
d_call: -; clone_size: -; j_call: TRBJ1-6; v_call: TRBV7-9; cdr3_nt: TGTGCCAGCAGCTTAGAGGGCGGAAACTCCTATAATTCACCCCTCCACTTT; cdr3_aa: CASSLEGGNSYNSPLHF
d_call: -; clone_size: -; j_call: TRBJ1-5; v_call: TRBV6-5; cdr3_nt: TGTGCCAGCAGTTCAACACGGGGGCGAGGGCAGCCCCAGCATTTT; cdr3_aa: CASSSTRGRGQPQHF
d_call: -; clone_size: -; j_call: TRBJ1-2; v_call: TRBV4-2; cdr3_nt: TGTGCCAGCAGCCAAGACCTCGCCTCGGGGGACTATGGCTACACCTTC; cdr3_aa: CASSQDLASGDYGYTF
d_call: TRBD1; clone_size: -; j_call: TRBJ1-6; v_call: TRBV3-1/TRBV3-2; cdr3_nt: TGTGCCAGCACCTCCGGGACAGAAAATTCACCCCTCCACTTT; cdr3_aa: CASTSGTENSPLHF
d_call: -; clone_size: -; j_call: TRBJ1-5; v_call: TRBV30; cdr3_nt: TGTGCCTGGAGTGTACTACGGTCCAATCAGCCCCAGCATTTT; cdr3_aa: CAWSVLRSNQPQHF
d_call: -; clone_size: -; j_call: TRBJ1-2; v_call: TRBV6-5; cdr3_nt: TGTGCCAGCAGTTACTCGAAAGTCTATGGCTACACCTTC; cdr3_aa: CASSYSKVYGYTF
d_call: -; clone_size: -; j_call: TRBJ1-1; v_call: TRBV7-9; cdr3_nt: TGTGCCAGCAGCTTAGGCGCAGAGGTGGGAACTGAAGCTTTCTTT; cdr3_aa: CASSLGAEVGTEAFF
d_call: TRBD2; clone_size: -; j_call: TRBJ2-3; v_call: TRBV29-1; cdr3_nt: TGCAGCGCCGGGACTAGCGGGGCTAGCACAGATACGCAGTATTTT; cdr3_aa: CSAGTSGASTDTQYF
d_call: TRBD1; clone_size: -; j_call: TRBJ2-1; v_call: TRBV7-9; cdr3_nt: TGTGCCAGCCGTGCAACGCCGGACAGGGAAACCTACAATGAGCAGTTCTTC; cdr3_aa: CASRATPDRETYNEQFF
d_call: TRBD1; clone_size: -; j_call: TRBJ1-4; v_call: TRBV30; cdr3_nt: TGTGCCTGGAGTGGTTTCAGGGGGAGGGAAGTAAAACTGTTTTTT; cdr3_aa: CAWSGFRGREVKLFF
d_call: TRBD2; clone_size: -; j_call: TRBJ2-5; v_call: TRBV6-6; cdr3_nt: TGTGCCAGCAGTTACTCGGGACTAGCGAGAGAGACCCAGTACTTC; cdr3_aa: CASSYSGLARETQYF
d_call: -; clone_size: few; j_call: TRBJ1-1; v_call: TRBV27; cdr3_nt: TGTGCCAGCAGAGAGCTGGAGACAAACGCTGAAGCTTTCTTT; cdr3_aa: CASRELETNAEAFF
d_call: -; clone_size: -; j_call: TRBJ1-1; v_call: TRBV6-5; cdr3_nt: TGTGCCAGCAGTTTAGCAGGGACTACTGAAGCTTTCTTT; cdr3_aa: CASSLAGTTEAFF
d_call: -; clone_size: -; j_call: TRBJ2-5; v_call: TRBV12-5; cdr3_nt: TGTGCTAGTGGAAGGGCCGGAGAAGAGACCCAGTACTTC; cdr3_aa: CASGRAGEETQYF
d_call: -; clone_size: -; j_call: TRBJ2-2; v_call: TRBV5-1; cdr3_nt: TGCGCCAGCAGCTTGCGTCCGGACAGGAACACCGGGGAGCTGTTTTTT; cdr3_aa: CASSLRPDRNTGELFF